The rows below give T cell receptor beta chains drawn from one sample of a study of identical twins. TCRdb re-called the 5' RACE reads through MiXCR, storing one row per CDR3 protein. Of under 300,000 distinct CDR3 sequences in the sample, over 13% were seen once. The sample consisted of memory (CD45RO+) T cells sorted from blood. The receptor set was obtained from a woman aged 18-29 years in good health. CDR3s include the opening cysteine and the closing phenylalanine or tryptophan. The D gene is left open where the match is weak. Rows give clone size only sometimes, using once, few, many, or a class for an expanded clone.

j_call d_call v_call clone_size cdr3_nt cdr3_aa
TRBJ2-5 NA TRBV7-2 few TGTGCCAGCAGCTTAAGTGGACGTGGTTTGAAGACCCAGTACTTC CASSLSGRGLKTQYF
TRBJ2-1 TRBD2 TRBV29-1 few TGCAGCGCCGTCGCCTCTAGCGGGTACAATGAGCAGTTCTTC CSAVASSGYNEQFF
TRBJ2-1 TRBD2 TRBV11-1 many TGTGCCAGCAGCGGAACGGTTGCGGGGGGGCCTCGGAATGAGCAGTTCTTC CASSGTVAGGPRNEQFF
TRBJ1-6 NA TRBV4-3 NA TGCGCCAGCAGCTCCCTCTATGGGGAGTATTCACCCCTCCACTTT CASSSLYGEYSPLHF
TRBJ2-1 NA TRBV9 NA TGTGCCAGCAGCGTTTGGGTCGGGGGAGGTAATGAGCAGTTCTTC CASSVWVGGGNEQFF
TRBJ1-2 NA TRBV10-3 many TGTGCCATCTGGACAGAGACTAACTATGGCTACACCTTC CAIWTETNYGYTF
TRBJ2-3 NA TRBV29-1 NA TGCAGCGTTGAAGACCTAGATACGCAGTATTTT CSVEDLDTQYF
TRBJ2-1 NA TRBV5-1 NA TGCGCCAGCGGCAGAGAGGGCAATGAGCAGTTCTTC CASGREGNEQFF
TRBJ2-1 TRBD2 TRBV7-8 NA TGTGCCAGCAGCAATCTAGCGGGGGGGCCGTATGAGCAGTTCTTC CASSNLAGGPYEQFF
TRBJ2-7 NA TRBV7-2 NA TGTGCCAGCAGCCCACAGGGATCGAGCTCCTACGAGCAGTACTTC CASSPQGSSSYEQYF
TRBJ2-1 NA TRBV7-9 NA TGTGCCAGCAGGGGGACTTTACAGTACAATGAGCAGTTCTTC CASRGTLQYNEQFF
TRBJ1-1 NA TRBV5-1 few TGCGCCAGCAGCTTGAAGGGTAGCACTGAAGCTTTCTTT CASSLKGSTEAFF
TRBJ2-3 TRBD2 TRBV20-1 NA TGCAGTGCTAGAGGAAACGGGAGGGCCGAGGCAGATACGCAGTATTTT CSARGNGRAEADTQYF
TRBJ2-1 TRBD2 TRBV7-9 few TGTGCCAGCAGCTTAACCCCTAGCGGGAGGTTCGGCAATGAGCAGTTCTTC CASSLTPSGRFGNEQFF
TRBJ2-2 NA TRBV7-3 few TGTGCCAGCAGCTTAACCAGAACCGGGGAGCTGTTTTTT CASSLTRTGELFF
TRBJ2-3 NA TRBV7-2 NA TGTGCTGCGGGTCCGGTGGGTACGCAGTATTTT CAAGPVGTQYF
TRBJ1-3 NA TRBV12-3/TRBV12-4 few TGTGCCAGCAGTTTAGGATTCTCTGGAAACACCATATATTTT CASSLGFSGNTIYF
TRBJ2-2 NA TRBV29-1 NA TGCAGCGTTGTTGCCGGGGCAATGAACACCGGGGAGCTGTTTTTT CSVVAGAMNTGELFF
TRBJ2-3 TRBD2 TRBV4-3 few TGCGCCAGCAGCCAAAAAAGGCCCGGGGGGGGAGCGGGAGTGCAAGATACGCAGTATTTT CASSQKRPGGGAGVQDTQYF
TRBJ2-5 TRBD2 TRBV20-1 NA TGCAGTGCTGGACAGCGGGGGGGTCAAGAGACCCAGTACTTC CSAGQRGGQETQYF
TRBJ1-6 NA TRBV4-1 NA TGCGCCAGCAGCCAAGATGTAGGGGTATCCCTCCACTTT CASSQDVGVSLHF
TRBJ2-1 TRBD2 TRBV7-2 NA TGTGCCAGCAGCTTCGGCCCTAGCGGGAGCTACAATGAGCAGTTCTTC CASSFGPSGSYNEQFF
TRBJ2-7 NA TRBV5-1 NA TGCGCCAGCAGCCACAACCTACGTTCGAGCTCCTACGAGCAGTACTTC CASSHNLRSSSYEQYF
TRBJ1-5 TRBD1 TRBV18 many TGTGCCAGCTCACCGGGACAGGGCGGGAAGCCCCAGCATTTT CASSPGQGGKPQHF
TRBJ2-5 TRBD1 TRBV7-6 NA TGTGCCAGCAGCCGTGACAGGGTCGAGACCCAGTACTTC CASSRDRVETQYF
TRBJ1-5 NA TRBV10-3 few TGTGCCATCAGTGAACAGAGCAATCAGCCCCAGCATTTT CAISEQSNQPQHF
TRBJ2-7 TRBD1 TRBV20-1 once TGCAGTGCTGACAGGGAAAACACCTACGAGCAGTACTTC CSADRENTYEQYF
TRBJ2-2 TRBD1 TRBV27 few TGTGCCAGCAGTTCGAGGGGGCCCCAATGGAGCGGGGAGCTGTTTTTT CASSSRGPQWSGELFF
TRBJ2-2 NA TRBV19 NA TGTGCCAGTAGTATTTTAGGCGGACGCGGGGAGCTGTTTTTT CASSILGGRGELFF
TRBJ2-7 TRBD2 TRBV4-1 NA TGCGCCAGCAGCCAAGACCCGGGACTAGCGGGGGTCGCCGCCTACGAGCAGTACTTC CASSQDPGLAGVAAYEQYF
TRBJ2-3 NA TRBV6-1 NA TGTGCCAGCAGTGAAGTCGCCACAGATACGCAGTATTTT CASSEVATDTQYF
TRBJ2-2 NA TRBV18 NA TGTGCCAGCTCACCACGGGGCGGCGCGGCACCGGGGGAGCTGTTTTTT CASSPRGGAAPGELFF
TRBJ2-5 NA TRBV7-2 NA TGTGCCAGCAGCTTAGTTGGTCGCGGCCAAGAGACCCAGTACTTC CASSLVGRGQETQYF
TRBJ2-5 TRBD2 TRBV29-1 NA TGCAGCGGCCAAAGCGGGACAGAGACCCAGTACTTC CSGQSGTETQYF
TRBJ2-3 TRBD2 TRBV11-3 few TGTGCCAGCAGCTTATGGCTAGCGGGGGATGATACGCAGTATTTT CASSLWLAGDDTQYF
TRBJ2-1 TRBD2 TRBV9 NA TGTGCCAGCAGCGTCAGCGGGGGCGGCAATGAGCAGTTCTTC CASSVSGGGNEQFF
TRBJ2-1 TRBD2 TRBV7-3 many TGTGCCAGCAGCCACCGGCCGGGGGGTAATGAGCAGTTCTTC CASSHRPGGNEQFF
TRBJ1-1 NA TRBV4-3 NA TGCGCCAGCAGCCAAGTTGGGGGACAGAACACTGAAGCTTTCTTT CASSQVGGQNTEAFF
TRBJ2-3 TRBD2 TRBV20-1 NA TGCAGTGCTTCCTTAGCGGGAGTCACAGATACGCAGTATTTT CSASLAGVTDTQYF
TRBJ2-5 NA TRBV4-3 NA TGCGCCAGCAGCCTAGGACTAACCAAAGAGACCCAGTACTTC CASSLGLTKETQYF
TRBJ2-1 NA TRBV4-3 few TGCGCCAGCAGCCAAGAAGCGACAGCTTACAATGAGCAGTTCTTC CASSQEATAYNEQFF
TRBJ1-5 NA TRBV10-3 many TGTGCCATCAGCCCGGCCACAGGCAATCAGCCCCAGCATTTT CAISPATGNQPQHF
TRBJ2-2 NA TRBV5-1 NA TGCGCCAGCAGCTTGAGGACCCTCCCCGGGGAGCTGTTTTTT CASSLRTLPGELFF
TRBJ2-1 NA TRBV5-1 NA TGCGCCAGCAGCTTGGGTTACAGGGACAATGAGCAGTTCTTC CASSLGYRDNEQFF